A selection of T cell receptor beta chains follows, all from one sample in a study of beta chain features in type 1 diabetes. The method was immunoSEQ multiplex PCR; TCRdb's version includes in-frame clones alone and lacks a portion of them. The sample records 120,000 to 150,000 clones, roughly 10% being singletons. Sequences were obtained from naive CD4+ T cells from blood. The origin of the receptors is a man younger than 30 in good health. The CDR3 runs from the conserved cysteine through the conserved F or W. Fields, in order: V gene, J gene, clone size, CDR3 protein. For some rows the clone size is stated as once, few or many, or as a class when expanded; others skip it.

TRBV28	TRBJ1-6	few	CASSPRLGGPLHF
TRBV7-9	TRBJ1-1	NA	CASSAHRDTEAFF
TRBV7-9	TRBJ2-1	NA	CASSATGHPNNEQFF
TRBV2	TRBJ1-2	few	CASSERQGNYGYTF
TRBV10-3	TRBJ2-5	few	CAISVRGQETQYF
TRBV9	TRBJ2-3	few	CASSVDSADTQYF
TRBV6-1	TRBJ2-3	NA	CATRTSGGDTQYF
TRBV7-9	TRBJ2-1	many	CASSLIMGGNNEQFF
TRBV18	TRBJ2-7	NA	CASSPLGQGEQYF
TRBV23-1	TRBJ1-6	few	CASRRPGLPIADNSPLHF
TRBV5-1	TRBJ2-3	few	CASSLGLAEGTDTQYF
TRBV6-1	TRBJ2-7	NA	CATEGRFGDRLEQYF
TRBV5-1	TRBJ2-7	NA	CASSLAQGVDEQYF
TRBV30	TRBJ1-3	few	CAWREPGRGNTIYF
TRBV20-1	TRBJ1-4	few	CSGTGDEKLFF
TRBV6-1	TRBJ2-7	NA	CASSEGGTSGHYEQYF
TRBV18	TRBJ2-5	few	CASSLRLEETQYF
TRBV4-2	TRBJ1-6	NA	CASSQEPGQGNSPLHF
TRBV14	TRBJ2-3	few	CASSHRTSGGAWDTQYF
TRBV11-3	TRBJ2-1	few	CASSLTRGSYNEQFF
TRBV28	TRBJ2-2	once	CASSSDNPTGELFF
TRBV9	TRBJ2-1	few	CASSVFPRAGDNEQFF
TRBV18	TRBJ2-7	many	CASSGQGRSEQYF
TRBV13	TRBJ2-3	few	CASSSSRTDTQYF
TRBV7-8	TRBJ2-3	NA	CASSPGQGWDTQYF
TRBV7-9	TRBJ2-1	many	CASSLDSNEQFF
TRBV9	TRBJ2-2	NA	CASSVGAGNTGELFF
TRBV6-5	TRBJ1-6	NA	CASSLQGVGSPLHF
TRBV6-5	TRBJ1-2	few	CASSALKVGREGYTF
TRBV4-2	TRBJ2-7	many	CASSQGDRAEEQYF
TRBV7-2	TRBJ2-4	few	CASSLAAIPPGDIQYF
TRBV28	TRBJ1-5	NA	CASSAAGQPQHF